This T cell receptor beta chain appears in the sequencing data of a study of identifying expanded T cells in peripheral blood. The study, taken as a whole, reports: Across healthy donors, higher total template counts meant significantly greater roughly two-week count variance.

Measured with immunoSEQ multiplex PCR; TCRdb has only the in-frame clones, and not every one. Found here are some 100,000 clones, roughly 87% of them singletons; the top ten hold approximately 18%. Collection occurred without any documented infections or immune events in donors. Notes on this clone: Its specificity is unknown.

Sequencing was performed on blood. The sequence was obtained from a person aged 18 to 69 in good health.

This chain's CDR3 is CASSLLQGQPQHF. The CDR3 nucleotides read TGTGCCAGCAGCTTGTTACAGGGGCAGCCCCAGCATTTT. V gene TRBV5-8 combines with J gene TRBJ1-5; 7 bases are a match to TRBD1. V shed 1 base and J 7 bases; nucleotides not matched to a gene: 2. Germline lookup yields CDR1 SGHTS and CDR2 YDEGEE. CDR3 length: 13 residues.